A selection of T cell receptor beta chains follows, all from one sample in a study of CD8 T cell repertoires and HIV-1 epitope variants. The data were produced by immunoSEQ multiplex PCR, yet TCRdb's version contains in-frame clones alone and is incomplete. The sample has some 87,000 clones, roughly 80% seen once; the top ten hold 20% to 30%. Sequenced sample: uncultured baseline CD8+ T cells from peripheral blood mononuclear cells (PBMCs). The receptors stem from a male donor with HIV. CDR3s include the opening cysteine and the closing phenylalanine or tryptophan. D genes are given only for firm matches. Clone size appears in some rows only: once, few, many, or a class for an expanded clone.

size: -
J: TRBJ2-3
V: TRBV9
length: 13
D: -
DNA: TGTGCCAGCAGCGTAGCGGGAACAGATACGCAGTATTTT
CDR3: CASSVAGTDTQYF

size: -
J: TRBJ2-2
V: TRBV6-1
length: 13
D: -
DNA: TGTGCCAGCAGTGATTTTCGGGTCGGGGAGCTGTTTTTT
CDR3: CASSDFRVGELFF

size: -
J: TRBJ2-5
V: TRBV5-6
length: 12
D: -
DNA: TGTGCCAGCAGCACCGGCCAAGAGACCCAGTACTTC
CDR3: CASSTGQETQYF

size: -
J: TRBJ1-5
V: TRBV28
length: 12
D: -
DNA: TGTGCCAGCATGGGGGTGAATCAGCCCCAGCATTTT
CDR3: CASMGVNQPQHF

size: once
J: TRBJ1-2
V: TRBV19
length: 15
D: TRBD1
DNA: TGTGCCAGTAGTGCCACCGGGACAGGGAACTATGGCTACACCTTC
CDR3: CASSATGTGNYGYTF

size: -
J: TRBJ2-2
V: TRBV12-5
length: 14
D: TRBD1
DNA: TGTGCTAGTGGTATGGGACAGGTCACCGGGGGGCTGTTTTTT
CDR3: CASGMGQVTGGLFF

size: few
J: TRBJ2-5
V: TRBV6-5
length: 14
D: TRBD1
DNA: TGTGCCAGCAGTACCGGGACAGCACAAGAGACCCAGTACTTC
CDR3: CASSTGTAQETQYF

size: -
J: TRBJ2-3
V: TRBV18
length: 15
D: TRBD1
DNA: TGTGCCAGCTCACCCAAAACGACAGGGACAGATACGCAGTATTTT
CDR3: CASSPKTTGTDTQYF

size: few
J: TRBJ1-2
V: TRBV2
length: 12
D: TRBD1
DNA: TGTGCCAGCAGTGAACAGGGGGCCGTCTACACCTTC
CDR3: CASSEQGAVYTF

size: -
J: TRBJ2-1
V: TRBV7-9
length: 12
D: -
DNA: TGTGCCAGCAGCCTCGTGGGGAATGAGCAGTTCTTC
CDR3: CASSLVGNEQFF

size: -
J: TRBJ2-2
V: TRBV7-8
length: 15
D: TRBD2
DNA: TGTGCCAGCAGCTCGGGACTAGCCTCCTCCGGGGAGCTGTTTTTT
CDR3: CASSSGLASSGELFF

size: few
J: TRBJ2-7
V: TRBV5-1
length: 16
D: -
DNA: TGCGCCAGCAGCCTTACTAGCCTAACGAGCTCCTACGAGCAGTACTTC
CDR3: CASSLTSLTSSYEQYF

size: -
J: TRBJ1-2
V: TRBV5-1
length: 13
D: -
DNA: TGCGCCAGCAGCTTGGTGCAGGGCTATGGCTACACCTTC
CDR3: CASSLVQGYGYTF

size: -
J: TRBJ2-1
V: TRBV6-6
length: 15
D: TRBD1
DNA: TGTGCCAGCATTAGGACAGGGGGTACCTACAATGAGCAGTTCTTC
CDR3: CASIRTGGTYNEQFF

size: -
J: TRBJ1-4
V: TRBV6-1
length: 14
D: TRBD1
DNA: TGTGCCAGCAGGGAGGGACAGTTTAATGAAAAACTGTTTTTT
CDR3: CASREGQFNEKLFF

size: once
J: TRBJ1-2
V: TRBV28
length: 16
D: -
DNA: TGTGCCAGCAGCCTCCCCAACACAGAAAACTACTATGGCTACACCTTC
CDR3: CASSLPNTENYYGYTF

size: -
J: TRBJ2-7
V: TRBV5-1
length: 14
D: -
DNA: TGCGCCAGCAGCTTGGAGAACGGCGGCTACGAGCAGTACTTC
CDR3: CASSLENGGYEQYF

size: -
J: TRBJ1-4
V: TRBV7-6
length: 13
D: -
DNA: TGTGCCAGCAGCTTAGTTCCCCAAGAAAAACTGTTTTTT
CDR3: CASSLVPQEKLFF

size: -
J: TRBJ1-5
V: TRBV5-1
length: 13
D: -
DNA: TGCGCCAGCAGCCAGGTAGTGGGGCAGCCCCAGCATTTT
CDR3: CASSQVVGQPQHF

size: -
J: TRBJ1-2
V: TRBV6-5
length: 13
D: -
DNA: TGTGCCAGCACCTCGAACGCGGGGTATGGCTACACCTTC
CDR3: CASTSNAGYGYTF

size: -
J: TRBJ1-2
V: TRBV6-4
length: 13
D: -
DNA: TGTGCCAGCAGTGACGGGGCCCGCTATGGCTACACCTTC
CDR3: CASSDGARYGYTF

size: few
J: TRBJ2-1
V: TRBV6-6
length: 16
D: TRBD2
DNA: TGTGCCAGCAGTTTCTCCGACCGGGACTACTACAATGAGCAGTTCTTC
CDR3: CASSFSDRDYYNEQFF

size: -
J: TRBJ1-1
V: TRBV29-1
length: 12
D: TRBD1
DNA: TGCAGCGGCTGGGACAGGGAGACTGAAGCTTTCTTT
CDR3: CSGWDRETEAFF

size: -
J: TRBJ2-4
V: TRBV7-8
length: 18
D: -
DNA: TGTGCCAGCAGCTTAGTTGCTAGGGGAAGCATAGCCAAAAACATTCAGTACTTC
CDR3: CASSLVARGSIAKNIQYF

size: -
J: TRBJ2-4
V: TRBV30
length: 13
D: TRBD2
DNA: TGTGCCCTGGGAGGGGCGGCCAAAAACATTCAGTACTTC
CDR3: CALGGAAKNIQYF

size: -
J: TRBJ2-3
V: TRBV10-3
length: 17
D: -
DNA: TGTGCCATCAGTGAGTCGAATCCTTTAGGGGGCACAGATACGCAGTATTTT
CDR3: CAISESNPLGGTDTQYF

size: -
J: TRBJ2-1
V: TRBV2
length: 17
D: TRBD2
DNA: TGTGCCAGCAGTGGGCAGGGGACTAGCGTCGCCTACAATGAGCAGTTCTTC
CDR3: CASSGQGTSVAYNEQFF

size: -
J: TRBJ1-1
V: TRBV18
length: 15
D: -
DNA: TGTGCCAGCTCACTAAGGACAGCGCAGAACACTGAAGCTTTCTTT
CDR3: CASSLRTAQNTEAFF

size: -
J: TRBJ1-1
V: TRBV2
length: 15
D: -
DNA: TGTGCCAGCTTGCGATTTAGGGGGGGAAAAACTGAAGCTTTCTTT
CDR3: CASLRFRGGKTEAFF

size: -
J: TRBJ2-7
V: TRBV5-1
length: 14
D: -
DNA: TGCGCCAGCAGCTTGGGCGCGGGCCTATACGAGCAGTACTTC
CDR3: CASSLGAGLYEQYF

size: -
J: TRBJ1-1
V: TRBV6-5
length: 14
D: -
DNA: TGTGCCAGCAGTTACTCCGAAAGAGGGGCTGAAGCTTTCTTT
CDR3: CASSYSERGAEAFF

size: -
J: TRBJ2-3
V: TRBV7-2
length: 16
D: TRBD2
DNA: TGTGCCAGCAGCTTTCCCAGCGGGAGTTTAACAGATACGCAGTATTTT
CDR3: CASSFPSGSLTDTQYF

size: -
J: TRBJ1-2
V: TRBV12-1
length: 12
D: -
DNA: TGTGCCAGCATAACAGGAAGCTATGGCTACACCTTC
CDR3: CASITGSYGYTF